The T cell receptor (beta chain) under discussion was sequenced for a study of regulatory T cells in long-lasting Graves disease. Study conclusions and caveats: Persistent Graves' patients had lower TCR diversity than newly diagnosed ones. Accuracy was possibly reduced by small sample size. Persistent patients had more shared public clonotypes (around 3,000) than new patients (around 950). Favored gene segments in persistent disease were TRBV28, TRBJ1-2 and TRBJ2-5.

V lost 7 bases and J lost 2, with 0 bases in between. Germline V gene data show CDR1 as MDHEN and CDR2 as SYDVKM. This CDR3 has 10 residues. Time point in this sample: persistent/refractory GD, antithyroid drugs over 5 years with positive TRAb. PBMC RNA served as the TCR library source. Investigators prepared the TCR beta libraries by applying iRepertoire HTBI primers and Arm-PCR of CDR3 regions. One entry per CDR3 protein, called by TCRdb with MiXCR from the multiplex PCR reads. The table shows around 460,000 distinct CDR3 sequences, with about 22% occurring only once. This clonotype was recorded at least ten times. Its antigen is as yet unknown.

The source material was peripheral blood mononuclear cells (PBMCs), sampled when the disease was refractory, from a patient treated with antithyroid drugs. This receptor was identified in a female donor with Graves disease. This rearrangement joins TRBV28 to TRBJ1-3; no clear D. The CDR3 loop reads CASTGNTIYF. CDR3 bases: TGTGCCAGCACTGGAAACACCATATATTTT.